Included here is one T cell receptor beta chain sequence, with context. The method was immunoSEQ multiplex PCR; TCRdb's version includes in-frame clones alone and lacks a portion of them. The sample carries approximately 270,000 clones, about 89% recorded once. This sample stems from a study of blood T cell repertoires in COVID-19. Study overall: Acute-phase and convalescent COVID-19 samples originated in the United States, Italy and Spain.

This CDR3 contains 12 residues. Trimming took off 7 bases at V and 4 bases at J, with 7 bases between the two ends. Germline CDR1 SGHDN, CDR2 FVKESK. The TCR comes from a man aged 35 to 55 with active or convalescent COVID-19. Sequencing input: peripheral blood. This chain links TRBV14 with TRBJ2-2; TRBD1 might be the D (6 bases). CDR3 residues: CASKGVTGELFF. The CDR3 bases are TGTGCCAGCAAGGGGGTCACCGGGGAGCTGTTTTTT.